This T cell receptor beta chain was retrieved from a study of blood T cell repertoires in COVID-19. Study information: PBMCs, B-cell-depleted T cells, or T cells were the source of the cDNA or gDNA that made up the material.

The germline V gene has CDR1 SGHNT and CDR2 YYREEE (reference sequence). CDR3 length: 15 amino acids. V lost 0 bases to trimming and J lost 3 bases; unmatched junction nucleotides: 5. The data were produced by immunoSEQ multiplex PCR, yet TCRdb's version contains in-frame clones alone and is incomplete. There are 350,000 to 450,000 clones in the sample; around 85% occur only once, and roughly 3.9% lies in the top ten. The chain is built from TRBV5-4 and TRBJ2-7; 8 bases map to TRBD1. This sequence originates from a woman under 30 with acute or convalescent COVID-19. The sequencing input was peripheral blood. CDR3 loop: CASSLATGTGYEQYF. The CDR3 DNA reads as TGTGCCAGCAGCTTGGCGACCGGGACAGGCTACGAGCAGTACTTC.